The present T cell receptor beta chain was sequenced within a study of T cell repertoires in cytomegalovirus infection. Study details: Public TCR beta signatures provided an indication of both CMV infection and a matching HLA type. Overall study findings and caveats: CMV-specific TCR beta clonotypes restricted by HLA-C were the ones dominating the ex vivo response. Adding up the frequency of public TCR beta families identified people who carried CMV plus the relevant HLA.

Germline CDR1 and CDR2: SNHLY and FYNNEI. V dropped 8 bases and J dropped 9 bases, with 8 bases sitting between them. This CDR3 is built from 10 residues. TCRdb processed the reads anew with MiXCR; each CDR3 protein has one entry. The data contain approximately 630,000 distinct CDR3 sequences, 24% of them seen just once; the ten biggest clones take up roughly 8%. Worth noting for this clonotype: The antigen is unknown.

The clonotype was recovered from a human donor in good health (CMV status not recorded). Some clones in this sample may be carry-over from other donors' samples. V usage is TRBV2 and J usage is TRBJ2-1; D might be TRBD2 (6 bases). Specimen: CD8+ T cells from PBMCs. The CDR3 DNA is TGTGCCAGCTCCGGGAGTGAGCAGTTCTTC. Translating gives CASSGSEQFF.